Each of the 9 T cell receptor beta chains below was sequenced from the same sample in a study of patients and donors after allogeneic stem cell transplantation (dated by TCRdb to between 2020 and 2021). The library was prepared using RT-PCR. Sequencing was carried out with a NextSeq 550. In TCRdb, the public reads were trimmed at Q25 with fastp and aligned with MiXCR, with productive beta chains retained. For every CDR3 protein sequence, its rows merge into one entry that carries the most common genes and DNA. The sample table shows roughly 880,000 distinct CDR3 sequences, and roughly 18% are seen once. Clones ranked in the top ten supply around 6% of the sample. Sample: blood, either unsorted or a sorted T cell fraction (not recorded which). These receptors originate from a human donor who was either an allogeneic HSCT recipient or a stem cell or donor lymphocyte infusion donor (not recorded which). It is not recorded whose cells these are; they may come from a transplant donor.

The chain has TRBV20-1 and TRBJ2-1; D remains unclear. The CDR3 is made up of 13 amino acids. CDR1 DFQATT and CDR2 SNEGSKA come from the germline V gene (reference sequence). Trimming removed 3 bases from V and 3 bases from J, with 9 bases in between. CDR3 in amino acids: CSASHSNYNEQFF. CDR3 bases: TGCAGTGCTAGTCACAGTAACTACAATGAGCAGTTCTTC.

This clonotype showed up many times. The rearrangement uses TRBV29-1 and TRBJ2-1; 9 positions agree with TRBD2. This CDR3 region has 14 residues. V gave up 6 bases and J gave up 3 bases; unmatched junction bases: 6. Looked up from germline, CDR1 is SQVTM and CDR2 is ANQGSEA. CDR3 coding DNA: TGCAGCGTACGCGGGAGGGCCCGCTACAATGAGCAGTTCTTC. This codes for CSVRGRARYNEQFF.

V is TRBV10-3 and J is TRBJ1-4; D uncertain. Germline CDR1 ENHRY, CDR2 SYGVKD. Deletions cut 0 bases from V and 4 bases from J, with 12 bases between. The CDR3 runs 16 residues. CDR3 residues: CAISESDRAFNEKLFF. CDR3 coding DNA: TGTGCCATCAGTGAGTCGGATAGGGCCTTTAATGAAAAACTGTTTTTT.

The chain employs TRBV5-1 and TRBJ2-6; D call uncertain. The CDR3 has 17 amino acids. Between the trimmed V and J ends, which lost 4 bases and 1 base, there was a span of 15 bases. The germline CDR1 and CDR2 sequences are SGHRS and YFSETQ. The CDR3 DNA reads TGCGCCAGCAGCACCGACACGAGACAATCTGGGGCCAACGTCCTGACTTTC. It encodes CASSTDTRQSGANVLTF.

This clonotype was seen a few times. J is TRBJ2-5 and V is TRBV29-1; 10 bases fit TRBD2. There are 12 residues in the CDR3. V dropped 6 bases and J dropped 3; count of bases not matched to a gene: 1. Germline V gene sequence: CDR1 SQVTM, CDR2 ANQGSEA. CDR3 nucleotides: TGCAGCGTCCTAGCGGGGGAAGAGACCCAGTACTTC. It codes for CSVLAGEETQYF. The whole variable domain, remainder taken from reference TRBV29-1 and TRBJ2-5, is SAVISQKPSRDICQRGTSLTIQCQVDSQVTMMFWYRQQPGQSLTLIATANQGSEATYESGFVIDKFPISRPNLTFSTLTVSNMSPEDSSIYLCSVLAGEETQYFGPGTRLLVL.

This clonotype occurred a few times. This chain joins TRBV4-2 and TRBJ2-7, with 9 bases aligning to TRBD2. CDR3 length: 15 amino acids. Trimming took 4 bases from V and 0 from J; bases not matched to a gene: 4. Germline V gene sequence: CDR1 LGHNA, CDR2 YNFKEQ. The CDR3 region is CASSLRLADSYEQYF. The CDR3 DNA sequence: TGTGCCAGCAGCCTTAGACTAGCGGACTCCTACGAGCAGTACTTC.

J is TRBJ1-1 and V is TRBV7-9, with D perhaps TRBD1 (6 bases). The germline CDR1 and CDR2 sequences are SEHNR and FQNEAQ (reference sequence). This CDR3 comprises 14 residues. Trimming shortened V by 5 bases and J by 3 bases, and 13 bases separated the two germline ends. The CDR3: CASSPVRGDTEAFF. The CDR3 nucleotides read TGTGCCAGCAGCCCTGTTAGGGGGGACACTGAAGCTTTCTTT.

The V gene is TRBV27, the J gene TRBJ2-1; no clear D gene. In germline, CDR1 is MNHEY, CDR2 SMNVEV (reference sequence). The V gene lost 3 bases and the J gene lost 3 bases, with 18 bases spanning the gap. The CDR3 length is 17 residues. As DNA, the CDR3 is TGTGCCAGCAGTTTCGTCCCTGGACGCACTTTCTACAATGAGCAGTTCTTC. Protein sequence: CASSFVPGRTFYNEQFF.

This clonotype was picked up a small number of times. The chain combines TRBV7-3 with TRBJ2-2, with D unclear. V gave up 0 bases and J gave up 1 base, with 18 bases separating them. Germline V gene sequence: CDR1 SGHTA, CDR2 FQGTGA. The CDR3 sequence is 19 residues long. The CDR3 here is CASSLTSGVGLLNTGELFF. The CDR3 bases are TGTGCCAGCAGCTTAACCAGTGGTGTAGGGCTATTGAACACCGGGGAGCTGTTTTTT.